This TCR beta chain was sequenced in a study of T cells in narcolepsy. Looking at the study overall: Patients with NT1 or NT2 and healthy control donors were enrolled.

Germline V CDR1 and CDR2: LGHNA, YNFKEQ. Deletions cut 4 bases from V and 1 base from J, with 15 bases between. The CDR3 is 16 residues long. Only in-frame clones appear in the TCRdb table, and some are missing; sequencing was by immunoSEQ multiplex PCR. The top ten hold about 2.5% of the sample, which has 30,000 to 35,000 clones, around 83% seen once. General observations from the study: Autoreactive clonotypes reportedly recurred in blood of same and different patients, not controls. Autoreactive HCRT-specific and TRIB2-specific clonotypes were marked in same-patient CSF-versus-blood CD4+ comparisons. In some patient and control memory CD4+ samples, autoreactive clones were absent.

About this clone itself: Its antigen is not known.

The rearrangement uses TRBV4-2 and TRBJ2-3; weak D call: TRBD2 (6 bases). The clonotype originates from a human donor with narcolepsy. Sequencing used CD45RA- memory CD4+ T cells from PBMCs. The CDR3 DNA reads as TGTGCCAGCAGCCCGAGACTAGGTCCGGGCACAGATACGCAGTATTTT. This encodes CASSPRLGPGTDTQYF.